The sequence of this TCR beta chain was determined in a study of cytomegalovirus exposure and HLA in healthy donors. Details on this clone: Its matching antigen is unknown.

With 60 Vbeta and 13 Jbeta primers, the PCR was carried out. Here immunoSEQ multiplex PCR was the method, and the copy in TCRdb shows in-frame clones only, minus some. Of some 170,000 clones in the sample, around 75% were seen once. Study conclusions and caveats: Later work found most CMV-associated TCR beta chains apparently HLA-restricted. Overall, roughly 170 TCR beta chains were annotated as cytomegalovirus-associated.

The sample was PBMCs. This sequence was found in a man in his late teens or twenties in good health and CMV-seropositive.

The CDR3 sequence is CASSLGREGEQFF. As DNA, the CDR3 is TGTGCCAGCAGCTTAGGGAGGGAGGGTGAGCAGTTCTTC. The V call is TRBV11-3, the J call TRBJ2-1, with 7 bases aligning to TRBD2. Trimming removed 1 base from V and 9 bases from J; junction bases left unmatched: 3. This CDR3 contains 13 residues. Per germline, CDR1 SGHNT and CDR2 YENEEA.